The entry below describes one T cell receptor (beta chain). Germline V gives CDR1 MDHEN, CDR2 SYDVKM. The length of the CDR3 is 15 residues. V was clipped by 3 bases and J by 6 bases, with 17 bases between them. These data belong to a study of T cells in tumors after PD-1 blockade. Profiled with immunoSEQ multiplex PCR; TCRdb holds only in-frame clones, not every one. The table has over 60,000 clones, around 72% seen once. The clonotype was recovered from a human donor with basal cell carcinoma. The chain uses TRBV28 and TRBJ1-2, with D possibly matching TRBD1 (5 bases). The source material was PBMCs, sampled after anti-PD-1 treatment. The CDR3: CASSLLSGGLHGYTF. CDR3 in DNA: TGTGCCAGCAGTTTGTTGTCGGGGGGATTGCATGGCTACACCTTC.